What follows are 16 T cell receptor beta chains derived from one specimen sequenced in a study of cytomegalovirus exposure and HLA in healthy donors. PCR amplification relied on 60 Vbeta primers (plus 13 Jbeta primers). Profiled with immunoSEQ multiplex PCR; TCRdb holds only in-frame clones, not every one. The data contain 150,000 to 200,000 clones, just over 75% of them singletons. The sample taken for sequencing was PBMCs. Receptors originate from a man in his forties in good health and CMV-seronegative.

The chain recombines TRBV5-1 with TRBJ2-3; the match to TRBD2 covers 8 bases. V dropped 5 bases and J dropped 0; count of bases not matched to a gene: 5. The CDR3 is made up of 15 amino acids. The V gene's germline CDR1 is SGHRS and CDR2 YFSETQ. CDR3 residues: CASRPVAGSTDTQYF. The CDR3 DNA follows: TGCGCCAGCAGGCCCGTAGCGGGGAGCACAGATACGCAGTATTTT.

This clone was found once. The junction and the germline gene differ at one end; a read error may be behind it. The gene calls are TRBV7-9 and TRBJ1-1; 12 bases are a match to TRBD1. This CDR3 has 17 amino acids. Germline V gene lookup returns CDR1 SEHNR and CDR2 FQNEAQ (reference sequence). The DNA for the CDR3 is TGTTCCAGCAGCTTAGGAGGGACAGGGGGCAAGAACACTGAAGCTTTCTTT. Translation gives CSSSLGGTGGKNTEAFF.

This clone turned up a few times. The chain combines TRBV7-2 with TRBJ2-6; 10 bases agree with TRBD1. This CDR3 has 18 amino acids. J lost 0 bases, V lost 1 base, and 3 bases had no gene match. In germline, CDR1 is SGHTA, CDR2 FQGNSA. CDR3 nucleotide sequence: TGTGCCAGCAGCTTAGGACAGGGGGCACTCTCTGGGGCCAACGTCCTGACTTTC. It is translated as CASSLGQGALSGANVLTF.

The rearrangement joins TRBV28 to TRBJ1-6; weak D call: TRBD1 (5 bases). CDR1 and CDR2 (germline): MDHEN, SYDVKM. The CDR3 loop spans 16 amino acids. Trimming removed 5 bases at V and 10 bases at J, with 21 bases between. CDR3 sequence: CASSLLRGSSGSPLHF. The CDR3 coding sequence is TGTGCCAGCAGTCTACTTAGGGGCAGCTCCGGATCACCCCTCCACTTT.

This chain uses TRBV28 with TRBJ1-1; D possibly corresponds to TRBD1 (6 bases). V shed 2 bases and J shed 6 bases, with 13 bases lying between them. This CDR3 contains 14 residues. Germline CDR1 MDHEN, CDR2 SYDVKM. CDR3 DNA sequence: TGTGCCAGCAGTTTAGGCCAAGGGGGACCTGAAGCTTTCTTT. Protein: CASSLGQGGPEAFF.

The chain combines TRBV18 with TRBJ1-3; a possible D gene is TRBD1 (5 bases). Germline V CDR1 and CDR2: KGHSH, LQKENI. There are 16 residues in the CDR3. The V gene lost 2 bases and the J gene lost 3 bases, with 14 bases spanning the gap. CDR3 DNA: TGTGCCAGCTCACCAAAAAACGCAGGGAATGGAAACACCATATATTTT. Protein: CASSPKNAGNGNTIYF.

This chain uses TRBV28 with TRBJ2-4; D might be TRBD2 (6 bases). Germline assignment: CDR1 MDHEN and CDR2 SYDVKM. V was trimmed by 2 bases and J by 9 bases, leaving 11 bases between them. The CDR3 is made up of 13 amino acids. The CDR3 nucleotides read TGTGCCAGCAGTTTACGGGGGTTCGGCATTCAGTACTTC. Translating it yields CASSLRGFGIQYF.

The CDR3 DNA follows: TGTGCCAGCAGCTTTGACAGGGGAACTAATGAAAAACTGTTTTTT. Residues: CASSFDRGTNEKLFF. This chain links TRBV7-9 with TRBJ1-4, with 8 bases fitting TRBD1. V was clipped by 3 bases and J by 1 base; unmatched bases: 1. The CDR3 has 15 residues. CDR1 is SEHNR, CDR2 FQNEAQ, per germline (reference sequence).

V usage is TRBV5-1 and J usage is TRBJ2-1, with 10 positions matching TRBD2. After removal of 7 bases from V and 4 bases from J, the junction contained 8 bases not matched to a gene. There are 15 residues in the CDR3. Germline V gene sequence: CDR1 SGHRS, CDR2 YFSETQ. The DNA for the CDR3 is TGCGCCAGCGGCACTCCGGGACTAGCGTACAATGAGCAGTTCTTC. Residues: CASGTPGLAYNEQFF.

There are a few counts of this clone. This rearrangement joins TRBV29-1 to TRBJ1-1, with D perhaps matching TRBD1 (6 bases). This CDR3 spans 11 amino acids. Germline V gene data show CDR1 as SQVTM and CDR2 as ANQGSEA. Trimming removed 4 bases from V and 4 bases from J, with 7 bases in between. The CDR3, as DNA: TGCAGCGTTGGACAGGTCACTGAAGCTTTCTTT. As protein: CSVGQVTEAFF.

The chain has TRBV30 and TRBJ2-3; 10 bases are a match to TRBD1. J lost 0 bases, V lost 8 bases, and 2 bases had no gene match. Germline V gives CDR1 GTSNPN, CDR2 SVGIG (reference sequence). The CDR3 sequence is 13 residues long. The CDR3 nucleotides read TGTGCCGGGACAGGGGCTAGCACAGATACGCAGTATTTT. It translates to CAGTGASTDTQYF.

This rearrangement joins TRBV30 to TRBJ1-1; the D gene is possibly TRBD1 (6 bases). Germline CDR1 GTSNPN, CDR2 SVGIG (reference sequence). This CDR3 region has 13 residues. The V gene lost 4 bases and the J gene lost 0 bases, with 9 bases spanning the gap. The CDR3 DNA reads TGTGCCTGGACGGGACACATGAACACTGAAGCTTTCTTT. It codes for CAWTGHMNTEAFF.

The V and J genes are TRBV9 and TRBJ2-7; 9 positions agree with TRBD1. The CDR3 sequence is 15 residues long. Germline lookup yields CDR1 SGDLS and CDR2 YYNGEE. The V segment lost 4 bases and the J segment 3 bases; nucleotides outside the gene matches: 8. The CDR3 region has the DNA TGTGCCAGCAGCCTTGGTCCGACAGGGGGCTACGAGCAGTACTTC. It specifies CASSLGPTGGYEQYF.

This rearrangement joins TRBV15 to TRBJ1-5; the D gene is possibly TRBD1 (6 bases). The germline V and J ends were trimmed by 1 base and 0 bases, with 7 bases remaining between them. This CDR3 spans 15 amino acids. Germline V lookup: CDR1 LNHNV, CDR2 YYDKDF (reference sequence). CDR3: CATSRGGGSNQPQHF. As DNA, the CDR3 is TGTGCCACCAGCAGAGGAGGGGGTAGCAATCAGCCCCAGCATTTT.

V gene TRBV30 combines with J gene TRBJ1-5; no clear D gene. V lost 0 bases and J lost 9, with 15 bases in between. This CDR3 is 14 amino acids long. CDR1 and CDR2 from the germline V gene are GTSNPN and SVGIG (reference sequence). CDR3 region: CAWSVLEGSGPQHF. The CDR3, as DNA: TGTGCCTGGAGTGTACTCGAGGGCTCTGGGCCCCAGCATTTT.

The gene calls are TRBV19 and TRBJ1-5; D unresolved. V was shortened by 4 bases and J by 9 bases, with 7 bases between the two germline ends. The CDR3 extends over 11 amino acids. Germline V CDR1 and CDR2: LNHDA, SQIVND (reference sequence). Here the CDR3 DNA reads TGTGCCAGTAGTAGAGGTGGGCCCCAGCATTTT. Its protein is CASSRGGPQHF.